The 6 T cell receptor beta chains in this list originate from one sample, sequenced in a study of cytomegalovirus exposure and HLA in healthy donors. PCR was performed using 60 Vbeta and 13 Jbeta primers. Measured with immunoSEQ multiplex PCR; TCRdb has only the in-frame clones, and not every one. The data contain about 140,000 clones, around 84% of them singletons. What was sequenced was PBMCs. The receptors originated from a boy younger than 10 in good health and CMV-seronegative.

The V call is TRBV7-9, the J call TRBJ2-1; tentative D call: TRBD2 (6 bases). The germline V and J ends were trimmed by 5 bases and 10 bases, with 18 bases remaining between them. This CDR3 has 14 amino acids. The germline CDR1 and CDR2 sequences are SEHNR and FQNEAQ (reference sequence). CDR3 nucleotides: TGTGCCAGCAGCCGCGGGACTTGGAACAGGGAGCAGTTCTTC. Its translation is CASSRGTWNREQFF.

This chain connects TRBV20-1 to TRBJ2-7, with a possible D match to TRBD2 (7 bases). Per the germline V gene, CDR1 is DFQATT and CDR2 is SNEGSKA (reference sequence). V was trimmed by 4 bases and J by 12 bases, leaving 16 bases between them. This CDR3 is 11 amino acids long. Here the CDR3 DNA reads TGCAGTGCTACGGGGGCCGGCGGGGGGTACTTC. Protein product: CSATGAGGGYF.

The chain links TRBV10-3 to TRBJ2-1, with 10 positions matching TRBD1. The length of the CDR3 is 13 residues. Per germline, CDR1 ENHRY and CDR2 SYGVKD. V lost 6 bases and J lost 14; bases outside the gene matches: 10. This CDR3 reads CAIRDPRDRGEFF. CDR3 bases: TGTGCCATCAGGGATCCCCGGGACAGGGGCGAGTTCTTC.

The chain employs TRBV19 and TRBJ2-5; D ambiguous. The CDR3 has 14 amino acids. V dropped 1 base and J dropped 5 bases, with 11 bases sitting between them. Germline values: CDR1 LNHDA, CDR2 SQIVND (reference sequence). The CDR3 region has the DNA TGTGCCAGTAGTATAGTGGCAGGAAGGGAGACCCAGTACTTC. It encodes CASSIVAGRETQYF.

The chain has TRBV7-2 and TRBJ2-7; 8 bases line up with TRBD1. CDR1 and CDR2 (germline): SGHTA, FQGNSA. V was pared by 4 bases and J by 1 base, with 6 bases of the junction left unmatched. This CDR3 is built from 15 residues. The CDR3 DNA reads as TGTGCCAGCAGCTCGAGACAGGGGATATCCTACGAGCAGTACTTC. Translation: CASSSRQGISYEQYF.

A single count supports this clone. The chain is built from TRBV18 and TRBJ1-3; no firm D call. Trimming pared 8 bases from V and 0 bases from J, leaving 11 bases between. CDR1 KGHSH and CDR2 LQKENI come from the germline V gene. The CDR3 loop spans 14 amino acids. The CDR3 reads CASLADFSGNTIYF. The CDR3, as DNA: TGTGCCAGCCTAGCGGACTTCTCTGGAAACACCATATATTTT.